Presented here are 24 T cell receptor beta chains from one specimen sequenced in a study of glioma-infiltrating T cells after dendritic cell vaccination. As to time point: after dendritic cell vaccination, including at tumor progression/relapse. The table came from immunoSEQ multiplex PCR; TCRdb's copy has only in-frame clones and leaves some out. Of around 100,000 clones in the sample, roughly four fifths were seen once. Here the sequenced sample was blood, taken after dendritic cell vaccination. The receptors shown here come from a human donor with glioblastoma.

In its sample, this clone was seen a few times. The chain carries TRBV19 and TRBJ1-1; 7 bases line up with TRBD1. Germline CDR1 reads LNHDA; CDR2 reads SQIVND (reference sequence). The CDR3 runs 14 residues. J gave up 1 base and V 3 bases, and 2 bases lay outside the gene matches. The CDR3 DNA sequence: TGTGCCAGTAGTATCGACAGGGCGAACACTGAAGCTTTCTTT. As protein: CASSIDRANTEAFF.

The rearrangement joins TRBV4-1 to TRBJ2-7, with 8 positions matching TRBD2. Germline CDR1 is MGHRA and CDR2 is YSYEKL. The CDR3 runs to 16 residues. The trim removed 0 bases at V and 4 bases at J, leaving 8 bases unmatched. In nucleotides, the CDR3 is TGCGCCAGCAGCCAAGATTTGAGCGGGGGACGGTACGAGCAGTACTTC. Encoded protein: CASSQDLSGGRYEQYF.

The chain has TRBV6-5 and TRBJ1-6; D ambiguous. The germline V gene encodes CDR1 MNHEY and CDR2 SVGAGI. The CDR3 spans 13 residues. Trimming removed 2 bases from V and 8 bases from J, with 7 bases in between. CDR3 protein: CASSYEGDSPLHF. CDR3 sequence (DNA): TGTGCCAGCAGTTACGAAGGAGATTCACCCCTCCACTTT.

This chain uses TRBV4-3 with TRBJ1-2; 8 nucleotides agree with TRBD1. Germline CDR1 is LGHNA and CDR2 is YSLEER. This CDR3 region has 17 residues. The ends lost 1 base at V and 1 base at J; junction bases unmatched: 8. CDR3 nucleotide sequence: TGCGCCAGCAGCCAAGTTGGACAGGGCTGGGATAACTATGGCTACACCTTC. It yields the protein CASSQVGQGWDNYGYTF.

This chain uses TRBV13 with TRBJ2-1; maybe TRBD2 (6 bases). The length of the CDR3 is 12 residues. With 5 bases removed from V and 9 bases from J, the gap between germline ends came to 11 bases. Germline V gives CDR1 PRHDT, CDR2 FYEKMQ (reference sequence). CDR3: CASSPGTAEQFF. The CDR3 DNA reads TGTGCCAGCAGCCCGGGGACTGCTGAGCAGTTCTTC.

The chain is built from TRBV2 and TRBJ2-7; D gene unclear. The CDR3 is 14 residues long. V lost 10 bases to trimming and J lost 0 bases, with 16 bases between them. Germline lookup yields CDR1 SNHLY and CDR2 FYNNEI. The chain's CDR3 is CATKTLAASYEQYF. CDR3 nucleotides: TGTGCCACCAAGACACTGGCCGCCTCCTACGAGCAGTACTTC.

The chain links TRBV5-1 to TRBJ1-2; unclear D gene. The CDR3 extends over 15 amino acids. Trimming cost V 0 bases and J 4 bases, with 13 bases left between them. Germline V gene sequence: CDR1 SGHRS, CDR2 YFSETQ. The CDR3 bases are TGCGCCAGCAGCTTGGGGCAGGTCGGATTCTATGGCTACACCTTC. Translating gives CASSLGQVGFYGYTF.

This rearrangement joins TRBV5-4 to TRBJ2-3, with TRBD2 identical over 11 bases. Germline assignment: CDR1 SGHNT and CDR2 YYREEE (reference sequence). After removal of 0 bases from V and 0 bases from J, the junction contained 9 bases not matched to a gene. The CDR3 is 19 amino acids. CDR3 sequence: CASSLETSGATSSTDTQYF. Here the CDR3 DNA reads TGTGCCAGCAGCTTGGAGACTAGCGGGGCAACCTCTAGCACAGATACGCAGTATTTT.

V is TRBV4-2 and J is TRBJ1-5; D is possibly TRBD1 (6 bases). The germline V gene has CDR1 LGHNA and CDR2 YNFKEQ. V was cut by 7 bases and J by 5 bases, with 15 bases left in between. The CDR3 is 14 amino acids. The CDR3 region is CASTPDSKDQPQHF. The CDR3 coding sequence is TGTGCCAGCACCCCGGACAGTAAAGATCAGCCCCAGCATTTT.

In nucleotides, the CDR3 is TGTGCCAGCAGCGCCCCAGGGAGGGATAATTCACCCCTCCACTTT. Translated: CASSAPGRDNSPLHF. V and J are TRBV7-9 and TRBJ1-6, with D maybe TRBD1 (5 bases). The CDR3 covers 15 residues. Germline V gene data show CDR1 as SEHNR and CDR2 as FQNEAQ (reference sequence). Trimming stripped 5 bases from V and 5 bases from J, with 13 bases between.

This chain uses TRBV11-2 with TRBJ2-7, with D maybe TRBD1 (5 bases). With 0 bases removed from V and 2 bases from J, the gap between germline ends came to 20 bases. CDR3 size: 18 residues. Germline V gene sequence: CDR1 SGHAT, CDR2 FQNNGV. CDR3 bases: TGTGCCAGCAGCTTAGAATTCTCGTATGACAGTCAGACCTACGAGCAGTACTTC. This gives the protein CASSLEFSYDSQTYEQYF.

The chain links TRBV5-4 to TRBJ2-4; the match to TRBD1 covers 11 bases. Germline values: CDR1 SGHNT, CDR2 YYREEE (reference sequence). With 4 bases clipped from V and 0 bases from J, the junction kept 6 bases outside the gene matches. This CDR3 is built from 17 residues. Here the CDR3 DNA reads TGTGCCAGCAGCGGGTGGACAGGGGGCGCAGCCAAAAACATTCAGTACTTC. Its protein is CASSGWTGGAAKNIQYF.

The rearrangement uses TRBV19 and TRBJ2-6; tentative D call: TRBD2 (6 bases). Between the trimmed V and J ends, which lost 4 bases and 1 base, there was a span of 14 bases. CDR1 and CDR2 (germline): LNHDA, SQIVND (reference sequence). The CDR3 spans 17 residues. CDR3 in DNA: TGTGCCAGTAGTAGGAGGGGCGCGATATCTGGGGCCAACGTCCTGACTTTC. It yields the protein CASSRRGAISGANVLTF.

This clone was found once. The chain couples TRBV18 to TRBJ2-7; D is perhaps TRBD1 (6 bases). Germline V gene data show CDR1 as KGHSH and CDR2 as LQKENI. The CDR3 has 14 residues. V shed 3 bases and J shed 0 bases, with 9 bases lying between them. Here the CDR3 DNA reads TGTGCCAGCTCACCCGACAGGACCTCCTACGAGCAGTACTTC. Encoded protein: CASSPDRTSYEQYF.

V gene TRBV4-2 combines with J gene TRBJ1-2; D is perhaps TRBD1 (6 bases). The CDR3 has 15 amino acids. In germline, CDR1 is LGHNA, CDR2 YNFKEQ. Trimming removed 0 bases at V and 8 bases at J, with 16 bases between. The DNA of the CDR3 is TGTGCCAGCAGCCAAGATGGGTCAGGGGAGCTGGGCTACACCTTC. It codes for CASSQDGSGELGYTF.

J is TRBJ1-2 and V is TRBV7-2; D might be TRBD1 (5 bases). This CDR3 spans 14 amino acids. Germline CDR1 and CDR2: SGHTA and FQGNSA. V was pared by 7 bases and J by 3 bases, with 15 bases between. The CDR3 DNA sequence: TGTGCCAGCACCCCGGGAGGCAGGGACTATGGCTACACCTTC. The encoded protein is CASTPGGRDYGYTF.

This sequence joins TRBV7-3 and TRBJ2-5, with TRBD1 identical over 8 bases. The length of the CDR3 is 15 residues. The germline CDR1 and CDR2 sequences are SGHTA and FQGTGA. The V and J ends lost 5 bases and 1 base, in that order; junction bases with no gene match: 6. The CDR3 sequence: CASSPLGTGQETQYF. The DNA for the CDR3 is TGTGCCAGCAGCCCCTTGGGGACAGGCCAAGAGACCCAGTACTTC.

The CDR3 DNA is TGTGCCAGCCGTTCGACAGGCGACTATGGCTACACCTTC. Its protein is CASRSTGDYGYTF. V gene TRBV7-2 combines with J gene TRBJ1-2; D is perhaps TRBD1 (6 bases). Trimming took off 8 bases at V and 3 bases at J, with 13 bases between the two ends. This CDR3 has 13 amino acids. CDR1 and CDR2 from the germline V gene are SGHTA and FQGNSA.

The rearrangement joins TRBV5-4 to TRBJ1-6; TRBD1 might be the D (6 bases). V was cut by 4 bases and J by 4 bases, with 9 bases left in between. The length of the CDR3 is 14 residues. Germline CDR1 and CDR2: SGHNT and YYREEE (reference sequence). CDR3 loop: CASSGGQYNSPLHF. CDR3 coding DNA: TGTGCCAGCAGCGGCGGACAGTATAATTCACCCCTCCACTTT.

V and J are TRBV5-6 and TRBJ2-7; 9 bases agree with TRBD1. Per the germline V gene, CDR1 is SGHDT and CDR2 is YYEEEE. The V segment lost 0 bases and the J segment 5 bases; nucleotides outside the gene matches: 6. The CDR3 loop spans 15 amino acids. The DNA of the CDR3 is TGTGCCAGCAGCTTGGGCAACAGGGGGCAAGACGAGCAGTACTTC. Translated, it gives CASSLGNRGQDEQYF.

V and J are TRBV4-1 and TRBJ1-3; D gene uncertain. The CDR3 runs 15 residues. Trimming removed 4 bases from V and 0 bases from J, with 10 bases in between. Per the germline V gene, CDR1 is MGHRA and CDR2 is YSYEKL. The CDR3 protein is CASSRVGISGNTIYF. CDR3 nucleotides: TGCGCCAGCAGCCGCGTCGGGATCTCTGGAAACACCATATATTTT.

The chain has TRBV5-4 and TRBJ2-1; weak D call: TRBD2 (6 bases). V was trimmed by 5 bases and J by 9 bases, leaving 21 bases between them. Germline V CDR1 and CDR2: SGHNT, YYREEE (reference sequence). CDR3 size: 15 residues. The CDR3 coding sequence is TGTGCCAGCAGATCCGGGCTCTCTAGCGAGGGTGAGCAGTTCTTC. It translates to CASRSGLSSEGEQFF.

The rearrangement links TRBV7-8 to TRBJ2-1; 8 bases are shared with TRBD2. CDR1 and CDR2 (germline): SGHVS, FQNEAQ. Unmatched junction bases numbered 16, after V lost 7 bases and J lost 5 bases. This CDR3 spans 17 amino acids. The CDR3 reads CASTSRVTSGNDNEQFF. CDR3 sequence (DNA): TGTGCCAGCACCTCTAGGGTTACTAGCGGAAACGACAATGAGCAGTTCTTC.

At least ten counts were recorded for this clone. J is TRBJ2-7 and V is TRBV27; 9 bases agree with TRBD2. CDR1 is MNHEY, CDR2 SMNVEV, per germline (reference sequence). CDR3 length: 14 residues. V lost 6 bases to trimming and J lost 6 bases; unmatched junction nucleotides: 9. DNA for the CDR3: TGTGCCAGCAGGGCCAGCGGGGGGCTGGGCGAGCAGTACTTC. It is translated as CASRASGGLGEQYF.